The clone carrying this T cell receptor beta chain was counted between two and nine times. Assay used: immunoSEQ multiplex PCR; TCRdb lists only in-frame clones, some missing. Here the sample spans approximately 100,000 clones, more than 65% being singletons. The sample originates from a study of blood T cell repertoires in COVID-19. The overall study: Acute and convalescent COVID-19 samples came from the United States, Italy and Spain. PBMCs, B-cell-depleted T cells, or T cells were the source of the cDNA or gDNA that made up the material.

CDR3 length: 16 amino acids. CDR1 and CDR2 from the germline V gene are LNHDA and SQIVND (reference sequence). V was pared by 9 bases and J by 3 bases, with 11 bases of the junction left unmatched. Sequenced input: peripheral blood. This TCR came from a man in his fifties or sixties with acute or convalescent COVID-19. V is TRBV19 and J is TRBJ2-1; 10 nucleotides agree with TRBD2. The CDR3: CASRGGIAGGYNEQFF. CDR3 nucleotides: TGTGCCAGCCGGGGCGGAATAGCGGGGGGCTACAATGAGCAGTTCTTC. Looking up the rest from reference TRBV19 and TRBJ2-1 gives the full variable domain: DGGITQSPKYLFRKEGQNVTLSCEQNLNHDAMYWYRQDPGQGLRLIYYSQIVNDFQKGDIAEGYSVSREKKESFPLTVTSAQKNPTAFYLCASRGGIAGGYNEQFFGPGTRLTVL.